The 8 T cell receptor beta chains below all came from one sample that was sequenced in a study of CD8 T cells in Susac syndrome (dated by TCRdb to between 2019 and 2020). Receptor libraries were prepared by the immunoSEQ multiplex PCR assay. RNA was extracted with the RNeasy kit and 0.5 to 1 ug was reverse transcribed using random hexamers. TCRdb applied fastp at Q25 and MiXCR to the public reads, then kept only in-frame beta chains. Entries that share a CDR3 protein sequence are merged under the most common genes and DNA. This sample gives hundreds of thousands of distinct CDR3 sequences in total; approximately 89% of them show up just once. The ten biggest clones cover about 0.12% of the sample. Sequencing was carried out using CD8+ T cells from PBMCs. The receptors here all came from a human donor with multiple sclerosis.

The chain uses TRBV5-4 and TRBJ1-2; 9 bases line up with TRBD1. Germline CDR1 SGHNT, CDR2 YYREEE (reference sequence). The CDR3 consists of 13 residues. J was trimmed by 6 bases and V by 5 bases; bases with no gene match: 5. CDR3 DNA sequence: TGTGCCAGCAGGCAGGACAGGGGAAATGGCTACACCTTC. Protein: CASRQDRGNGYTF.

This sequence joins TRBV4-2 and TRBJ2-1; possibly TRBD1 or TRBD2 for D (5 bases each). Per the germline V gene, CDR1 is LGHNA and CDR2 is YNFKEQ. V lost 5 bases to trimming and J lost 7 bases, with 18 bases between them. There are 15 residues in the CDR3. CDR3 coding DNA: TGTGCCAGCAGCAGGCCCCTAGGGGAGAGAAATGAGCAGTTCTTC. It yields the protein CASSRPLGERNEQFF.

V is TRBV20-1 and J is TRBJ2-1; the D is unclear. The ends were cut back, 0 bases at V and 5 bases at J, with 8 bases in the middle. Germline V gene sequence: CDR1 DFQATT, CDR2 SNEGSKA (reference sequence). The CDR3 runs 13 residues. In DNA form, the CDR3 reads TGCAGTGCTAGAGATTACATTAACAATGAGCAGTTCTTC. Its protein product is CSARDYINNEQFF.

This sequence joins TRBV19 and TRBJ2-7, with D maybe TRBD1 (6 bases). The germline CDR1 and CDR2 sequences are LNHDA and SQIVND (reference sequence). CDR3 length: 13 amino acids. The V gene lost 4 bases and the J gene lost 5 bases, with 12 bases spanning the gap. CDR3 in amino acids: CASSTRDKDEQYF. For the CDR3, the DNA is TGTGCCAGTAGTACCCGGGACAAAGACGAGCAGTACTTC.

The chain recombines TRBV5-1 with TRBJ1-1, with 10 bases fitting TRBD1. CDR3 length equals 16 residues. V dropped 4 bases and J dropped 0; count of bases not matched to a gene: 6. Looked up from germline, CDR1 is SGHRS and CDR2 is YFSETQ. The CDR3 nucleotides are TGCGCCAGCAGCCAGGGGACAGGGGATATGAACACTGAAGCTTTCTTT. Its translation is CASSQGTGDMNTEAFF.

The CDR3 region is CASERTSFVTDTQYF. The CDR3 DNA reads as TGTGCCAGCGAGAGGACCAGCTTTGTGACAGATACGCAGTATTTT. The genes are TRBV11-2 and TRBJ2-3; no firm D call. The germline V and J ends were trimmed by 8 bases and 3 bases, with 18 bases remaining between them. The CDR3 is 15 amino acids. Germline CDR1 reads SGHAT; CDR2 reads FQNNGV.

The rearrangement links TRBV14 to TRBJ2-6; D call uncertain. There are 16 residues in the CDR3. Trimming removed 0 bases from V and 4 bases from J, with 10 bases in between. Germline values: CDR1 SGHDN, CDR2 FVKESK. CDR3 sequence: CASSQESGYGANVLTF. CDR3 in DNA: TGTGCCAGCAGCCAAGAGTCTGGATACGGGGCCAACGTCCTGACTTTC.

This clonotype was observed a few times. This chain uses TRBV6-1 with TRBJ1-1; D call uncertain. Trimming shortened V by 3 bases and J by 5 bases, and 7 bases separated the two germline ends. The CDR3 extends over 12 amino acids. CDR1 MNHNS and CDR2 SASEGT come from the germline V gene. CDR3 DNA sequence: TGTGCCAGCAGTGAGCGGAGGACTGAAGCTTTCTTT. Protein: CASSERRTEAFF.